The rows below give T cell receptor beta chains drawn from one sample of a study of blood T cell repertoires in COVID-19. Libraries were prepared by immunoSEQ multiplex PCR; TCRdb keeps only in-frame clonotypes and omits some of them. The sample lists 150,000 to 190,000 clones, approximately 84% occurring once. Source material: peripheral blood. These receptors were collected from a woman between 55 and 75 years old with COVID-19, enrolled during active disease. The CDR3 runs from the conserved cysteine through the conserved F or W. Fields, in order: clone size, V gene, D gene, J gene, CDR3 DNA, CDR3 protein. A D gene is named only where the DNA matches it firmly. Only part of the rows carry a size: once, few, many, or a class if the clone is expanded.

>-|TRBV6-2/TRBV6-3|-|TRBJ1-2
TGTGCCAGCAGTTACGCGGGTCCGATCTATGGCTACACCTTC
CASSYAGPIYGYTF
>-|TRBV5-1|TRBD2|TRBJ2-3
TGCGCCAGCAGCTTGCGGGCTAGCGGGAGTAATACGGCAGATACGCAGTATTTT
CASSLRASGSNTADTQYF
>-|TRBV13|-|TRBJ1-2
TGTGCCAGCAGCTTACGTCAGGGAGGAGGCTACACCTTC
CASSLRQGGGYTF
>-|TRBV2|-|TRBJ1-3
TGTGCCAGCAGTGATCAGGGCCTGAGCTCTGGAAACACCATATATTTT
CASSDQGLSSGNTIYF
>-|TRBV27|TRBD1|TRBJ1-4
TGTGCCAGCAGTCCCATCCTGACAGGGTTTGCTAATGAAAAACTGTTTTTT
CASSPILTGFANEKLFF
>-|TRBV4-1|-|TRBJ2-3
TGCGCCAGCAGCCAGCTGCAGGGAGATACGCAGTATTTT
CASSQLQGDTQYF
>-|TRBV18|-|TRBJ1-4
TGTGCCAGCTCGCAACCGGGGACGGGAGACGAAAAACTGTTTTTT
CASSQPGTGDEKLFF
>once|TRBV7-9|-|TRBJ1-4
TGTGCCAGCAGCGCAGCCGGGGGGACTGAAAAACTGTTTTTT
CASSAAGGTEKLFF
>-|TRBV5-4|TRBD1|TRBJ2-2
TGTGCCAGCAGCTTGGGTACAGGGGGCTTTACCGGGGAGCTGTTTTTT
CASSLGTGGFTGELFF
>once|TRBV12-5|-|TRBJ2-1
TGTGCTAGTGGTTTGGGTCCGCAGGGTATATCGGGTGAGCAGTTCTTC
CASGLGPQGISGEQFF
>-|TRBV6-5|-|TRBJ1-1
TGTGCCAGCAGAAGAACAGGGTGGAACACTGAAGCTTTCTTT
CASRRTGWNTEAFF
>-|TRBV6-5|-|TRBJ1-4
TGTGCCAGCAGCCCCCCCGCAACTAATGAAAAACTGTTTTTT
CASSPPATNEKLFF
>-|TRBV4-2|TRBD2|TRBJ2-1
TGTGCCAGCAGCCCTCCCGGGACTAGAGGCAATGAGCAGTTCTTC
CASSPPGTRGNEQFF
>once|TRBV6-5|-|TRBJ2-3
TGTGCCAGCAGTTACTTGATGACAGTTAGCACAGATACGCAGTATTTT
CASSYLMTVSTDTQYF
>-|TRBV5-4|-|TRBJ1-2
TGTGCCAGCAGCTTGGAGATACAGGTAGACTATGGCTACACCTTC
CASSLEIQVDYGYTF
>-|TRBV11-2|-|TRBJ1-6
TGTGCCAGCAGCTTATCCGGGAATTCACCCCTCCACTTT
CASSLSGNSPLHF
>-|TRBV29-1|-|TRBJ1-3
TGCAGCGTTGAAGATGTCAGGAAATCTCCGTTATCTGGAAACACCATATATTTT
CSVEDVRKSPLSGNTIYF
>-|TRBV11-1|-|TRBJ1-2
TGTGCCAGCAGCCCCCTGGGCAAGGGAGGTATTGGTGGCTACACCTTC
CASSPLGKGGIGGYTF
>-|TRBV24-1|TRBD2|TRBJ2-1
TGTGCCACCTCTGACCCCGGGACTAGCGGGTTACATGAGCAGTTCTTC
CATSDPGTSGLHEQFF
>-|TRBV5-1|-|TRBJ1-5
TGCGCCAGCAGCTTGAGTACAGGGTACCAGCCCCAGCATTTT
CASSLSTGYQPQHF
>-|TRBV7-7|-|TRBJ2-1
TGTGCTAGCAGCTTAGGGGGGGGACTTTCTGAGCAGTTCTTC
CASSLGGGLSEQFF
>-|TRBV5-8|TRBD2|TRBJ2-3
TGTGCCAGCAGGTGGGGAGCGGGGAGCACAGATACGCAGTATTTT
CASRWGAGSTDTQYF
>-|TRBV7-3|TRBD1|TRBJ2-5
TGTGCCAGCAGCTTGGGACAGGCGGAGACCCAGTACTTC
CASSLGQAETQYF
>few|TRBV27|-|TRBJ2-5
TGTGCCAGCAGTCCTCAGGGCCGTACCCCCTACCCACTAGCCATCCAAGAGACCCAGTACTTC
CASSPQGRTPYPLAIQETQYF
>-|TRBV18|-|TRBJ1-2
TGTGCCAGCTCACCAGAGGGAAAGAGAGGCTATGGCTACACCTTC
CASSPEGKRGYGYTF
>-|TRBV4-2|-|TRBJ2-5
TGTGCCAGCAGCCAGTTAGCGGCACAAGAGACCCAGTACTTC
CASSQLAAQETQYF
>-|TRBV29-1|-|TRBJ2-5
TGCAGCTCTTCGGGAGCACTACAAGAGACCCAGTACTTC
CSSSGALQETQYF
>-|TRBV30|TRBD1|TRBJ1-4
TGTGCCTGGAGTGCAGGGGGCCTCAAGGAACTGTTTTTT
CAWSAGGLKELFF
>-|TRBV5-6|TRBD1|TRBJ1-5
TGTGCCAGCAGCGGCCGGGACAGGGGGCGGTGGGGCAATCAGCCCCAGCATTTT
CASSGRDRGRWGNQPQHF
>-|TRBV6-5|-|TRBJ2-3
TGTGCCAGCAGTCCTGTAGAATCAAATACGCAGTATTTT
CASSPVESNTQYF
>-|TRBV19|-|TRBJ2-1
TGTGCCAGTAGTATTGTCAGAAGCAATGAGCAGTTCTTC
CASSIVRSNEQFF
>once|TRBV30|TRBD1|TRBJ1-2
TGTGCCTCATACAAACAGGGGATCCTCTATGGCTACACCTTC
CASYKQGILYGYTF
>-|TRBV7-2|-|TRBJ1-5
TGTGCCAGCAGCCTTCTTTTCGGGTACAATCAGCCCCAGCATTTT
CASSLLFGYNQPQHF
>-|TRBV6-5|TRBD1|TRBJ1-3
TGTGCCAGCAGTCCCATGGACAGGGCTGGAAACACCATATATTTT
CASSPMDRAGNTIYF
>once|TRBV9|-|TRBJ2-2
TGTGTCAGCAGCTTGGGCCGGACTACCGGGGAGCTGTTTTTT
CVSSLGRTTGELFF
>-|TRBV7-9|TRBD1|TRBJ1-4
TGTGCCAGCAGCTTAGTAGGGACAGGGAATGAAAAACTGTTTTTT
CASSLVGTGNEKLFF
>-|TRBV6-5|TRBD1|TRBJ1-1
TGTGCCAGCAGTTACGCAGGGACAGGGAACACTGAAGCTTTCTTT
CASSYAGTGNTEAFF
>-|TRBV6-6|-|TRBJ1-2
TGTGCCAGCAGTCTGTCCCGGGACCCCGGGGGGGCTAACTATGGCTACACCTTC
CASSLSRDPGGANYGYTF
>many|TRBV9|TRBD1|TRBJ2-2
TGTGCCAGCAGCGTAGAATTATGGGGGACAGGAGGGACCGGGGAGCTGTTTTTT
CASSVELWGTGGTGELFF
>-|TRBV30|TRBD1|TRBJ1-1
TGTGCCGGGGACAGGCTGAACACTGAAGCTTTCTTT
CAGDRLNTEAFF
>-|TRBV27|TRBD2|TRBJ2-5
TGTGCCAGCAGTTTGAGGCTAGCGGGACTCCAAGAGACCCAGTACTTC
CASSLRLAGLQETQYF
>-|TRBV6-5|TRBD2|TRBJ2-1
TGTGCCAGCAGTTATCTCGGGGGGGGGATGCACAATGAGCAGTTCTTC
CASSYLGGGMHNEQFF
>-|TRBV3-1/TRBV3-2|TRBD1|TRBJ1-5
TGTGCCAGCAGCCAAATGAGACAGGGTCAGCCCCAGCATTTT
CASSQMRQGQPQHF
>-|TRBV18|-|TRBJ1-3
TGTGCCAGCTCGGAGGGCTCTGGAAACACCATATATTTT
CASSEGSGNTIYF
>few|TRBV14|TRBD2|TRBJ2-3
TGTGCCAGCAGCCAAGCCTTAAAACCGGGACTAGCGGGAGTGGGAGATACGCAGTATTTT
CASSQALKPGLAGVGDTQYF
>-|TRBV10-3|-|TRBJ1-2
TGTGCCATCAGTGAAGCGTCTGACTATGGCTACACCTTC
CAISEASDYGYTF
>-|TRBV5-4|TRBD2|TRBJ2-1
TGTGCCAGCAGCCCTGCCGGGACTAGCGGGGGGCGAGGGCAGTTCTTC
CASSPAGTSGGRGQFF
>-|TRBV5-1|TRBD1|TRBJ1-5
TGCGCCAGCAGCTTGGACGGGACAGGGGACAATCAGCCCCAGCATTTT
CASSLDGTGDNQPQHF
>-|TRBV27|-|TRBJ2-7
TGTGCCAGCAGTGGCAGCGAATCCTACGAGCAGTACTTC
CASSGSESYEQYF
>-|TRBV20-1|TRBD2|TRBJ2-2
TGCAGTGCTAGTTCGGGACTAGCGGGAGGGAACACCGGGGAGCTGTTTTTT
CSASSGLAGGNTGELFF
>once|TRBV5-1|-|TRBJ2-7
TGCGCCAGCCGACTGGAAACCTACGAGCAGTACTTC
CASRLETYEQYF
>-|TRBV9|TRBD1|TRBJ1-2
TGTGCCAGCAGCCTCGGACAGGGTCCCCTCTCCTATGGCTACACCTTC
CASSLGQGPLSYGYTF
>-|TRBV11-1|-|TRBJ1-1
TGTGCCAGCAGCTTAAGCTCGGGGGGCGCGAACACTGAAGCTTTCTTT
CASSLSSGGANTEAFF
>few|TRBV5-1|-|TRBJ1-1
TGCGCCAGCCGACCCCGGGGAGGGAACACTGAAGCTTTCTTT
CASRPRGGNTEAFF